The TCR beta chain under discussion was sequenced for a study of blood T cell repertoires in COVID-19. In assigning cohorts, the study relied on participant-reported clinical history. The germline V gene has CDR1 LNHDA and CDR2 SQIVND (reference sequence). V shed 3 bases and J 5 bases; nucleotides not matched to a gene: 9. The CDR3 has 16 amino acids. Method: immunoSEQ multiplex PCR; TCRdb's copy keeps in-frame clones and lacks some. In the table there are fewer than 350,000 clones, under 90% of which are singletons. Sequenced input: PBMCs or T cells enriched from blood (not recorded which). The sequence was collected from a man aged 55 to 69 who had recovered from COVID-19. The chain couples TRBV19 to TRBJ2-2, with 7 bases matching TRBD2. This chain's CDR3 is CASSIWSQAGTGELFF. The CDR3 DNA reads TGTGCCAGTAGTATTTGGTCTCAAGCGGGAACCGGGGAGCTGTTTTTT. The full variable domain, with the rest looked up from reference TRBV19 and TRBJ2-2, is DGGITQSPKYLFRKEGQNVTLSCEQNLNHDAMYWYRQDPGQGLRLIYYSQIVNDFQKGDIAEGYSVSREKKESFPLTVTSAQKNPTAFYLCASSIWSQAGTGELFFGEGSRLTVL.